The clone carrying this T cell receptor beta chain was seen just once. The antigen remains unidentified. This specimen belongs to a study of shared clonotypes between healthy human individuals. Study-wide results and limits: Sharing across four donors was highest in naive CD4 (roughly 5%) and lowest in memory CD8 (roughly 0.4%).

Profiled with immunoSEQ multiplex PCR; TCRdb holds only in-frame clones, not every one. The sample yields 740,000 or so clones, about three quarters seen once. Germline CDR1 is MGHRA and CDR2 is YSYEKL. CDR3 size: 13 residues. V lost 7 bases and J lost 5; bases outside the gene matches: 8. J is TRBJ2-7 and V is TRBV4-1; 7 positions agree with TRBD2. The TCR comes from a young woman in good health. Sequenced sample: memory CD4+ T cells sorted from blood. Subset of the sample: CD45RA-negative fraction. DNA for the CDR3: TGCGCCAGCATGGGCGGGAGCAGGGACGAGCAGTACTTC. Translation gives CASMGGSRDEQYF.